This T cell receptor beta chain was captured by sequencing in a study of T cells in Graves' hyperthyroidism and ophthalmopathy. Overall study: The blood sample was taken at first diagnosis, before treatment began. Study results and caveats: Stable hyperthyroidism was separated from ophthalmopathy by a model based on 13 V-J features.

Regions amplified from RNA transcripts were the TCR beta CDR3 regions. The TCR CDR3 first-round RT-PCR relied on the HTBI primer set. From the multiplex PCR reads, TCRdb called clonotypes with MiXCR, one entry per CDR3 protein. The sample shows hundreds of thousands of distinct CDR3 sequences, more than 30% of them seen only once. This clonotype was observed a few times. Its antigen is undetermined. The clonotype comes from a young man with Graves' hyperthyroidism. The sequenced material came from blood.

The CDR3 DNA sequence: TGCGCCAGCAGACCGGACAGGGGAAACTACGAGCAGTACTTC. Protein: CASRPDRGNYEQYF. J is TRBJ2-7 and V is TRBV5-1; 9 nucleotides line up with TRBD1. Germline loops: CDR1 SGHRS, CDR2 YFSETQ. The trim removed 5 bases at V and 3 bases at J, leaving 6 bases unmatched. CDR3 length equals 14 residues.